The 2 T cell receptor beta chains reported below all come from one sample, sequenced in a study of T cell clones after liver transplantation. Assay: immunoSEQ multiplex PCR; the TCRdb copy retains only in-frame clones and omits some. This table holds about 75,000 clones, around four fifths found once. Sequenced material: CD4+ T cells from blood, taken less than 50 months after liver transplant. The origin of the receptors is a human patient who received a liver transplant. These T cells may partly come from the graft donor.

The chain joins TRBV5-1 to TRBJ1-1; 8 nucleotides agree with TRBD1. The CDR3 runs to 13 residues. V gave up 4 bases and J gave up 7 bases; unmatched junction bases: 6. Germline V gene sequence: CDR1 SGHRS, CDR2 YFSETQ. The CDR3 bases are TGCGCCAGCAGCCCGGGACAGGCAGATGAAGCTTTCTTT. This gives the protein CASSPGQADEAFF.

The rearrangement uses TRBV19 and TRBJ1-2; D is ambiguous. Germline values: CDR1 LNHDA, CDR2 SQIVND (reference sequence). The CDR3 runs 15 residues. V was pared by 4 bases and J by 4 bases, with 16 bases between. DNA for the CDR3: TGTGCCAGTAGTACTCCGATTGGGCTTGGCTATGGCTACACCTTC. Translated, it gives CASSTPIGLGYGYTF.